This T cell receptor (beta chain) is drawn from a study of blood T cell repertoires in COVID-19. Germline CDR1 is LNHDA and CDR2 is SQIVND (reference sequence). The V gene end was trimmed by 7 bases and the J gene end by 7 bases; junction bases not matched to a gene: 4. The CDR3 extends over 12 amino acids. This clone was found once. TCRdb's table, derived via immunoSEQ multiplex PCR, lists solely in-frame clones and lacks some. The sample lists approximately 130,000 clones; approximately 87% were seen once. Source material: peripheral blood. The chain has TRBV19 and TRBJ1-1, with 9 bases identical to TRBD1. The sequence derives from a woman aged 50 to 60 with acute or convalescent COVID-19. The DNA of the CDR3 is TGTGCCAGTATCGGACAGGGGCTTGAAGCTTTCTTT. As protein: CASIGQGLEAFF.